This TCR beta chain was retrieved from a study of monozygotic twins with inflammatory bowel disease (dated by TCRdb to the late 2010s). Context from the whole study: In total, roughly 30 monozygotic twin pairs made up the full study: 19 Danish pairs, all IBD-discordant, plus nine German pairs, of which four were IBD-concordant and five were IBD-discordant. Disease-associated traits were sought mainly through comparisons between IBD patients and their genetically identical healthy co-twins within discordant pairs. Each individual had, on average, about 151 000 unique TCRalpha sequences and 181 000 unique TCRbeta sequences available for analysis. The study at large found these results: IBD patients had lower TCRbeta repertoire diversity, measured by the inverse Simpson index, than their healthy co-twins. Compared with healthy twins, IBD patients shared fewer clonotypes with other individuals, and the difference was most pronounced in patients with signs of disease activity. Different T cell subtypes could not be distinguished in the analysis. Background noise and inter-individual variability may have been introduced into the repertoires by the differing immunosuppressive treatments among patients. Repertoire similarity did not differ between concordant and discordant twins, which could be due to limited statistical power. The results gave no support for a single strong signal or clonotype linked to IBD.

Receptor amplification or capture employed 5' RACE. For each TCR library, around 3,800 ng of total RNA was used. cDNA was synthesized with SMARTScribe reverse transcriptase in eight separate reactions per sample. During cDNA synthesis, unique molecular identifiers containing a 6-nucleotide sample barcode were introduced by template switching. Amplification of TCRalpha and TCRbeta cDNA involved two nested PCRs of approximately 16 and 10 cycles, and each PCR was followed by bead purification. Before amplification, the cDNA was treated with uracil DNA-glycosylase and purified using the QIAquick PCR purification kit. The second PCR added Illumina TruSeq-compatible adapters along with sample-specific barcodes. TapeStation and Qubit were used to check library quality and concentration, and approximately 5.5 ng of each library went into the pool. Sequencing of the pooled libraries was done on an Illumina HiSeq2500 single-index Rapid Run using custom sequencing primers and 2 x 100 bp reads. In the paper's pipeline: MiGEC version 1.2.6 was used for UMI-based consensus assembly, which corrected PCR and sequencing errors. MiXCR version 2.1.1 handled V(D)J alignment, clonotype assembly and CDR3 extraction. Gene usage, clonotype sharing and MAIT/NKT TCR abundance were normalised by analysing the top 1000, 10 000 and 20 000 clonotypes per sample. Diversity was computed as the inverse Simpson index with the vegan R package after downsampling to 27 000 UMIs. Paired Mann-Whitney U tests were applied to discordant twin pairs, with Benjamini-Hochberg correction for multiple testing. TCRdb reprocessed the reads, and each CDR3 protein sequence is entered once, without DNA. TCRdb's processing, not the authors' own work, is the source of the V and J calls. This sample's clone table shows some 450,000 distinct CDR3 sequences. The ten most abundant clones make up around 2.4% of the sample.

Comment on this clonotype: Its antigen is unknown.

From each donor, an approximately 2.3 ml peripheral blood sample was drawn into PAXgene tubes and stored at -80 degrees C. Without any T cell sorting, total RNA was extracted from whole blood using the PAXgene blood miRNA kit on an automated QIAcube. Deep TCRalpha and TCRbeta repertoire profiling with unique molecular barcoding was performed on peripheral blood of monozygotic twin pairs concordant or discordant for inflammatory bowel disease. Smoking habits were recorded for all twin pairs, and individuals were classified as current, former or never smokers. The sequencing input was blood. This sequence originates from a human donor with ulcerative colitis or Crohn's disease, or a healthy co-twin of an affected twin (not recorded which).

This receptor has the CDR3 CSAPVSGETQYF. The chain links TRBV20-1 with TRBJ2-5. The CDR3 runs 12 amino acids, cysteine and phenylalanine included. DNA was not recorded. CDR1 and CDR2, per the germline V gene (reference sequence), are DFQATT and SNEGSKA.